One T cell receptor (beta chain) is described in this entry. The antigen is unknown. The CDR3 is 14 amino acids. Germline values: CDR1 LGHNA, CDR2 YNFKEQ. V lost 0 bases, J lost 6 bases, and 10 bases lay in between. The data belong to a study of T-cell memory formation after mild COVID-19. In the study overall: The study found TCR clusters largely donor specific. Regarding the study as a whole: Among CD4+ contracting clones, most were CM and EM, and CD8+ ones EMRA.

TCRdb used MiXCR to reprocess the 5' RACE reads, holding one entry per CDR3 protein. The sample has a few hundred thousand distinct CDR3 sequences, approximately 25% seen once; the top ten hold 9.5% to 15%. This clonotype originated in an adult woman who had mild COVID-19 (a few samples of this study predate the infection). Cell type and time point are not known. This rearrangement joins TRBV4-2 to TRBJ2-3; D gene unclear. The sequencing sample was made of PBMCs or a T cell subset sorted from them (not recorded which). CDR3 bases: TGTGCCAGCAGCCAAGACCCTGTTAAGGATACGCAGTATTTT. Its protein is CASSQDPVKDTQYF.